What follows are 3 T cell receptor beta chains derived from one specimen sequenced in a study of cytomegalovirus exposure and HLA in healthy donors listed by TCRdb under 2017. The method behind the library was the immunoSEQ multiplex PCR assay. TCRdb mirrors the immuneACCESS table, restricted to in-frame sequences. Some clones are absent from its copies; in checked studies, under half trace to an unresolved V gene, and the reason for the others is unknown. The sample contains more than 90,000 clones, approximately 93% of them found a single time. The ten largest clones capture 1.1% of the sample. Material for sequencing was PBMCs. The receptors stem from a woman aged 25 to 39 in good health and CMV-seropositive.

This chain uses TRBV6-5 with TRBJ1-1; 7 positions agree with TRBD1. The CDR3 is made up of 16 amino acids. Germline trimming cut 0 bases from V and 1 base from J; bases unmatched to any gene: 5. The germline V gene encodes CDR1 MNHEY and CDR2 SVGAGI. CDR3 residues: CASSYSMQGGNTEAFF. DNA for the CDR3: TGTGCCAGCAGTTACTCGATGCAGGGGGGGAACACTGAAGCTTTCTTT.

The genes are TRBV15 and TRBJ1-1; TRBD1 aligns across 8 bases. The junction had 6 bases not matched to a gene; V was cut back by 3 bases and J by 6 bases. CDR3 length: 14 residues. Germline V gene sequence: CDR1 LNHNV, CDR2 YYDKDF (reference sequence). The CDR3 coding sequence is TGTGCCACCAGCAGGGATTTGACAGGGGCTGAAGCTTTCTTT. Translated: CATSRDLTGAEAFF.

The chain links TRBV5-6 to TRBJ2-3; D remains unclear. V shed 0 bases and J shed 5 bases, with 10 bases lying between them. The length of the CDR3 is 14 residues. CDR1 and CDR2 from the germline V gene are SGHDT and YYEEEE. CDR3 nucleotide sequence: TGTGCCAGCAGCTTGGGCGGAGTTGGAGATACGCAGTATTTT. It codes for CASSLGGVGDTQYF.